The clone carrying this T cell receptor (beta chain) occurred a few times. Its target is unknown. Unique molecular identifiers were carried by the TCR beta cDNA libraries. TCRdb re-derived calls from the PCR reads in MiXCR, one entry per CDR3 protein. The repertoire includes hundreds of thousands of distinct CDR3 sequences, 25% to 30% of them detected once, and around 0.6% sits in the top ten. With V trimmed by 7 bases and J by 2 bases, 7 bases remained unmatched. CDR1 and CDR2 from the germline V gene are MNHEY and SVGAGI. This CDR3 is built from 15 residues. The sample comes from a study of post-analysis software for immune sequencing data. Study findings and constraints: F-measure co-clustering was strong for batch-matched samples. Controls had lower frequencies than patients of roughly five TRBV segments, which included TRBV5-6, TRBV5-1 and TRBV20-1.

This clonotype originated in a girl aged 10 to 17 with multiple sclerosis. The chain employs TRBV6-5 and TRBJ1-2; 10 positions agree with TRBD1. Sequencing was performed on blood. CDR3 sequence: CASNQGQGQNYGYTF. The CDR3 region has the DNA TGTGCCAGCAACCAGGGACAGGGGCAAAACTATGGCTACACCTTC.